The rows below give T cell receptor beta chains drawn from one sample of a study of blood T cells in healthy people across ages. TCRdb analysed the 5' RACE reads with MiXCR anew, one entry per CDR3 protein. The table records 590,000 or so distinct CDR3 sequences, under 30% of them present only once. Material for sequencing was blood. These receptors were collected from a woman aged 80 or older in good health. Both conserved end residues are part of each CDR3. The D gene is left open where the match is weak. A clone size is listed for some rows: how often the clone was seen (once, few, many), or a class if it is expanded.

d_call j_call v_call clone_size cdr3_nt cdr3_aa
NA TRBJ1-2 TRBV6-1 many TGTGCCAGCAGGGGGACGGATAACTATGGCTACACCTTC CASRGTDNYGYTF
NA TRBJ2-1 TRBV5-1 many TGCGCCAGCAGGAGGTCAGCTAGGAGTTACAATGAGCAGTTCTTC CASRRSARSYNEQFF
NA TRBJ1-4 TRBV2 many TGTGCCAGCAAGATGAGGAGGGCAACTAATGAAAAACTGTTTTTT CASKMRRATNEKLFF
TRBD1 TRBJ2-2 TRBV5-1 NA TGCGCCAGCATTCCCGGGACAGTGAACACCGGGGAGCTGTTTTTT CASIPGTVNTGELFF
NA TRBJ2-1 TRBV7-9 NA TGTGCCAGCAGCTTAGATCAAGGGGGGGCCACGCAGTTCTTC CASSLDQGGATQFF
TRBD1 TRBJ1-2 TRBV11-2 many TGTGCCAGCAGCTTGGGCCTTTTGACAGGGGGCTCGGTAAACTATGGCTACACCTTC CASSLGLLTGGSVNYGYTF
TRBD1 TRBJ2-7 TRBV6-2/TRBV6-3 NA TGTGCCAGCATTTCTCGACAGGGGAGCTCCTACGAGCAGTACTTC CASISRQGSSYEQYF
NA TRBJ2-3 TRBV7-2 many TGTGCCAGCAGTCACAGGGTAAATACGCAGTATTTT CASSHRVNTQYF
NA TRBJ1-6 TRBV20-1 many TGCAGTGCTAGCCTAGGAGACCCGGGTGATTCACCCCTCCACTTT CSASLGDPGDSPLHF
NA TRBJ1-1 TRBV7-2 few TGTGCCAGCAGCTTAGGGGGGGCAGGAGGGACTGAAGCTTTCTTT CASSLGGAGGTEAFF
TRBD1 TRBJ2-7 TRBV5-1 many TGCGCCAGCGGCCCCTCGACAGGGGGCTTTAACGAGCAGTACTTC CASGPSTGGFNEQYF
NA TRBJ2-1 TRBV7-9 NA TGTGCCAGCAGCCCACGAGGTGGCGCCATTAATGAGCAGTTCTTC CASSPRGGAINEQFF
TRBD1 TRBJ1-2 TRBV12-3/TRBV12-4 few TGTGCCAGCAGTCCCGACAGGGCGACTGGCTACACCTTC CASSPDRATGYTF
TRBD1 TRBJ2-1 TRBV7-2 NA TGTGCCAGCAGCTTTGACAGGGCATCTAACAATGAGCAGTTCTTC CASSFDRASNNEQFF
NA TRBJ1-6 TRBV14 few TGTGCCAGCAGCCAAGCCGGACAACTTAATAATTCACCCCTCCACTTT CASSQAGQLNNSPLHF
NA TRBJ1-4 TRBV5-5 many TGTGCCAGCAGCCCCCGGGCCGAAAAACTGTTTTTT CASSPRAEKLFF
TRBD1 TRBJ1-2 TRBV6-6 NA TGTGCCAGCAGTTATCCGGACAGGGAGCGCTATGGCTACACCTTC CASSYPDRERYGYTF
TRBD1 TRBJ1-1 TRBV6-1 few TGTGCCAGCAGTGAAAATCGATACGGACAGGGGACTGAAGCTTTCTTT CASSENRYGQGTEAFF
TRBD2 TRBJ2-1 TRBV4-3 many TGCGCCAGCAGCCAAGGGACTAGCGGGGGGGCCGAGCAGTTCTTC CASSQGTSGGAEQFF
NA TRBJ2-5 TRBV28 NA TGTGCCAGCAGTAGGCGGATTCAAGAGACCCAGTACTTC CASSRRIQETQYF
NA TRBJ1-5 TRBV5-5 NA TGTGCCAGCAGCCAGATAATAAGCAATCAGCCCCAGCATTTT CASSQIISNQPQHF
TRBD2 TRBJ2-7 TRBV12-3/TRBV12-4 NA TGTGCCAGCAGTGCTAACCTGGGACTAGCGGGAGCAGACGAGCAGTACTTC CASSANLGLAGADEQYF
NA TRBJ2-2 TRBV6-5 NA TGTGCCAGCAGTTACTCGATACCGGGTTCTGCGAACACCGGGGAGCTGTTTTTT CASSYSIPGSANTGELFF
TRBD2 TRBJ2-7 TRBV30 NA TGTGCCCCTAGCGGGGGGCGCTCTGCAGGTGCTAGCTACGAGCAGTACTTC CAPSGGRSAGASYEQYF
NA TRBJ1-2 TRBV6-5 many TGTGCCAGCGGGAAGGGGAGCTATGGCTACACCTTC CASGKGSYGYTF
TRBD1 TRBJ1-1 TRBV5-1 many TGCGCCAGCAGCCCGGGACAGATGAACACTGAAGCTTTCTTT CASSPGQMNTEAFF
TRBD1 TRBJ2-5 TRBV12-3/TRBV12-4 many TGTGCCAGCAGAACAGGGGCCCGCGAGACCCAGTACTTC CASRTGARETQYF
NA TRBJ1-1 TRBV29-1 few TGCAGCGTCCAGGGACAGAACACTGAAGCTTTCTTT CSVQGQNTEAFF
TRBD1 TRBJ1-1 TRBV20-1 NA TGCAGTGCTAGCCCTCGGACAGGGTGGACAGCTTTCTTT CSASPRTGWTAFF
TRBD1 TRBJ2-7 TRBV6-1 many TGTGCCAGCAGCGCCCCAAGGACAGGGGGTCCTCTCGAGCAGTACTTC CASSAPRTGGPLEQYF
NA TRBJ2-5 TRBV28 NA TGTGCCAGCAGGGGAACCGGGACGCTTGGCAATGAGCAGTACTTC CASRGTGTLGNEQYF
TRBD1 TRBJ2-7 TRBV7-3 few TGTGCCAGCAGCTTAGAGGCAGGGGGCCTATACGAGCAGTACTTC CASSLEAGGLYEQYF
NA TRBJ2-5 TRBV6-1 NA TGTGCCAGCAGCGAAGGAAGTCTCTTAGGGGAGCAGTACTTC CASSEGSLLGEQYF
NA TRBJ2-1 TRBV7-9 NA TGTGCCAGAAGCTCACCACTCGGGACACACTCCTACAATGAGCAGTTCTTC CARSSPLGTHSYNEQFF
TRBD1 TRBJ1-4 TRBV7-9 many TGTGCCAGCAGCCTGGGACAGGGGGGCGAAAAACTGTTTTTT CASSLGQGGEKLFF
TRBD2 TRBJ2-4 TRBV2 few TGTGCCAGCAGTGACACTAGCGGGGGGCTTGGGTACTTC CASSDTSGGLGYF
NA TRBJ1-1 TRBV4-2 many TGTGCCAGCAGCCAAAGCCTTTTGGGGAGCACTGAAGCTTTCTTT CASSQSLLGSTEAFF
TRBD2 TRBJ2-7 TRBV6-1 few TGTGCCAGCATGAGACAGCGGGGAGAGGCCCAGTACTTC CASMRQRGEAQYF
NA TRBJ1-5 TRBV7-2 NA TGTGCCAGCAGCTTAGGGGGTTCGCAGCCCCAGCATTTT CASSLGGSQPQHF
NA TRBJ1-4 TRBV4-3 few TGCGCCAGCAGCCAAGATCTTGGGAACAGCGGAAAAAAACTGTTTTTT CASSQDLGNSGKKLFF